This T cell receptor beta chain appears in the sequencing data of a study of cytotoxic CD8 clonotypes in ibrutinib-treated CLL. Study in general: A mean of around 260,000 productive templates and more than 75,000 productive rearrangements was obtained per sample.

Worth noting for this clone: Its antigen is not known.

Assay: immunoSEQ multiplex PCR; the TCRdb copy retains only in-frame clones and omits some. The table includes approximately 92,000 clones, over 60% detected once. The CDR3 loop spans 14 amino acids. Looked up from germline, CDR1 is LNHDA and CDR2 is SQIVND (reference sequence). V lost 3 bases, J lost 6 bases, and 12 bases lay in between. Study-wide results and limits: Clonality (at baseline) was higher than in age-matched healthy donors and tracked circulating CD8+ T-cell counts. Among the clonotypes, public ones were uncommon and contracted or held stable on treatment.

The chain uses TRBV19 and TRBJ1-5, with unresolved D. The specimen comprised PBMCs, sampled after 24 months of ibrutinib treatment. The source is a human donor with chronic lymphocytic leukemia. This CDR3 reads CASSIRGSSQPQHF. DNA of the CDR3: TGTGCCAGTAGTATTAGAGGTTCCAGTCAGCCCCAGCATTTT.